This TCR beta chain was sequenced for a study of spatial heterogeneity in lung cancer. Study observations and caveats: In tumors, expanded intratumoral alpha and beta TCR counts tracked mutation counts.

This clonotype has at least ten counts. No antigen is known for it. The CDR3 has 14 residues. V gave up 7 bases and J gave up 6 bases; unmatched junction bases: 9. The germline V gene has CDR1 SQVTM and CDR2 ANQGSEA. TCRdb itself ran the 5' RACE reads through MiXCR, one entry per CDR3 protein. The sample carries about 13,000 distinct CDR3 sequences, 3.2% recorded once. Stated time point: sample taken at primary tumor resection. The chain is built from TRBV29-1 and TRBJ2-3, with 11 bases fitting TRBD2. The sequence derives from a male donor with early-stage non-small cell lung cancer. The sequencing here drew on lung tumor tissue, taken at surgery. The CDR3 sequence is CSAILAGGPDTQYF. DNA for the CDR3: TGCAGCGCAATCTTAGCGGGGGGGCCCGATACGCAGTATTTT.